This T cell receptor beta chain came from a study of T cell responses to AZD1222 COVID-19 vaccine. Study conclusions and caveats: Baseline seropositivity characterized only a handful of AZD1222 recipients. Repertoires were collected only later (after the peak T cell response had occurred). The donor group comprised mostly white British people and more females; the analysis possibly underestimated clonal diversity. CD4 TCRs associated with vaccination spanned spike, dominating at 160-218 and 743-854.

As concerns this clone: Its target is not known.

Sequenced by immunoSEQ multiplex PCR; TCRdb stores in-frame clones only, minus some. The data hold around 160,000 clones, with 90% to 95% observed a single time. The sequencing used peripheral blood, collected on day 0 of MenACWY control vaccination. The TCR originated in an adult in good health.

The CDR3 loop reads CASSQDSNQPQHF. CDR3 DNA: TGTGCCAGCAGCCAAGATAGCAATCAGCCCCAGCATTTT. This rearrangement joins TRBV3-1 (or the pseudogene TRBV3-2) to TRBJ1-5; D is uncertain. This CDR3 has 13 amino acids. Germline V lookup: CDR1 LGHDT, CDR2 YNNKEL (reference sequence). Trimming took off 0 bases at V and 0 bases at J, with 0 bases between the two ends.